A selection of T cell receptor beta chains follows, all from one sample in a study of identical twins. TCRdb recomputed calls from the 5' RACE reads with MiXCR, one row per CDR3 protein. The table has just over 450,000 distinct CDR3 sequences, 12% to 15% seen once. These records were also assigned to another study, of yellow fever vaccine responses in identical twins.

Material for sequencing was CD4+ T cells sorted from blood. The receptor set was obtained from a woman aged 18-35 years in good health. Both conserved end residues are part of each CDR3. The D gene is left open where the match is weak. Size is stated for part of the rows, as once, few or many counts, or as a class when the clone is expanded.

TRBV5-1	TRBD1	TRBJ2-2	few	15	CASSQKTGATGELFF	TGCGCCAGCAGCCAAAAGACAGGGGCCACCGGGGAGCTGTTTTTT
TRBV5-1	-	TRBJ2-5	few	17	CASTGDPRRGLGETQYF	TGCGCCAGCACCGGGGACCCCCGAAGGGGCTTAGGAGAGACCCAGTACTTC
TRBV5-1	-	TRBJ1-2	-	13	CASSPGTSYGYTF	TGCGCCAGCAGCCCCGGGACATCCTATGGCTACACCTTC
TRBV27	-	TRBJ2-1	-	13	CASSWVSGVEQFF	TGTGCCAGCAGTTGGGTATCAGGGGTCGAGCAGTTCTTC
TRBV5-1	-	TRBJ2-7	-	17	CASSLAKQTGRSYEQYF	TGCGCCAGCAGCTTGGCCAAACAAACGGGGCGTTCCTACGAGCAGTACTTC
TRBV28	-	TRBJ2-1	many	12	CASSLNYNEQFF	TGTGCCAGCAGCTTAAATTACAATGAGCAGTTCTTC
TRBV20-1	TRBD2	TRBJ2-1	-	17	CSARGLAGRTLYNEQFF	TGCAGTGCTAGAGGACTAGCGGGAAGAACTCTCTACAATGAGCAGTTCTTC
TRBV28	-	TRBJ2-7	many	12	CASSFLRTPLSF	TGTGCCAGCAGTTTTCTCCGGACCCCACTCTCCTTC
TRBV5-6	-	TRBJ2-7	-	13	CASSPQGRYEQYF	TGTGCCAGCAGCCCTCAGGGGAGGTACGAGCAGTACTTC
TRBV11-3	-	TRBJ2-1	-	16	CASSKGGQRRDNEQFF	TGTGCCAGCAGTAAAGGCGGCCAGCGACGGGACAATGAGCAGTTCTTC
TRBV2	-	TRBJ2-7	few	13	CASRTPGSHEQYF	TGTGCCAGCAGGACGCCGGGAAGCCACGAGCAGTACTTC
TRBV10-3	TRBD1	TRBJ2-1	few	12	CAIKRDRGQLFF	TGTGCCATCAAGAGGGACAGGGGGCAATTGTTCTTC
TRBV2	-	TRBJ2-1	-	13	CASSVEAPGEQFF	TGTGCCAGCAGCGTGGAGGCCCCAGGGGAGCAGTTCTTC
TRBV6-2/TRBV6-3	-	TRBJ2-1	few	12	CASSYDSNEQFF	TGTGCCAGCAGTTACGACAGCAATGAGCAGTTCTTC
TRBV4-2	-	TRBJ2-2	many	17	CASSQERAGKNTGELFF	TGTGCCAGCAGCCAAGAGCGAGCGGGCAAGAACACCGGGGAGCTGTTTTTT
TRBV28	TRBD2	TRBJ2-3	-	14	CASSGRGGRDTQYF	TGTGCCAGCAGCGGCCGGGGGGGGCGAGATACGCAGTATTTT
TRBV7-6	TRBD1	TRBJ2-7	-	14	CASSLATGGSEQYF	TGTGCCAGCAGCTTAGCCACAGGGGGGAGTGAGCAGTACTTC
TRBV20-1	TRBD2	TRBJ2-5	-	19	CSANPGTSGKGSKRETQYF	TGCAGTGCTAACCCCGGGACTAGCGGGAAGGGGTCCAAACGGGAGACCCAGTACTTC
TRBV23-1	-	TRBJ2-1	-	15	CASSHGGTAYNEQFF	TGCGCCAGCAGTCATGGGGGGACAGCCTACAATGAGCAGTTCTTC
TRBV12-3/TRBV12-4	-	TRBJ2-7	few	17	CASSFPTGRTPWDEQYF	TGTGCCAGCAGTTTCCCAACGGGCCGTACCCCCTGGGACGAGCAGTACTTC
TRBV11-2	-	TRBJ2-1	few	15	CASSLEGSTSNEQFF	TGTGCCAGCAGCTTAGAAGGTTCAACCAGCAATGAGCAGTTCTTC
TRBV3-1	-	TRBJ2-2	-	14	CASSMGTNTGELFF	TGTGCCAGCAGCATGGGGACCAACACCGGGGAGCTGTTTTTT
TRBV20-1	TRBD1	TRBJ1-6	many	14	CSARRQGPNSPLHF	TGCAGTGCTAGGCGACAGGGCCCTAATTCACCCCTCCACTTT
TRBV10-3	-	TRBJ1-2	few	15	CATSPLDPAPYGYTF	TGTGCCACTTCTCCCTTAGATCCAGCCCCCTATGGCTACACCTTC
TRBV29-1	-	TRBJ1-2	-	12	CSVLDRPGGYTF	TGCAGCGTGCTCGATCGACCCGGCGGCTACACCTTC
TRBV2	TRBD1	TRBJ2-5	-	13	CASSVRGREAQYF	TGTGCCAGCAGTGTAAGGGGGCGAGAGGCCCAGTACTTC
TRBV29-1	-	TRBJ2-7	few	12	CSVEGVRYEQYF	TGCAGCGTTGAGGGGGTCCGCTACGAGCAGTACTTC
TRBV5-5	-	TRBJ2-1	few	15	CASSSRTTSYNEQFF	TGTGCCAGCAGCTCACGGACAACTTCCTACAATGAGCAGTTCTTC
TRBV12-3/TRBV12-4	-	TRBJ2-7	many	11	CASSSGNEQYF	TGTGCCAGCAGTTCGGGCAACGAGCAGTACTTC
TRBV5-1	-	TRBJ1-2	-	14	CASSLGQNNYGYTF	TGCGCCAGCAGCTTGGGACAGAACAACTATGGCTACACCTTC
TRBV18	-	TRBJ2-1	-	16	CASSPVHPPSYNEQFF	TGTGCCAGCTCACCAGTACACCCACCATCCTACAATGAGCAGTTCTTC
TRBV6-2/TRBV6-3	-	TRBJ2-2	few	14	CASSYSSYPGELFF	TGTGCCAGCAGTTACTCGTCTTATCCCGGGGAGCTGTTTTTT
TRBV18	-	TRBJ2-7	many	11	CASSPGDEQYF	TGTGCCAGCTCACCAGGGGACGAGCAGTACTTC
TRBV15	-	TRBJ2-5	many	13	CATSRSTQETQYF	TGTGCCACCAGCAGGAGCACACAAGAGACCCAGTACTTC
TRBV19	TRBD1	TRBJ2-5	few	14	CASNSGQGSETQYF	TGTGCCAGTAATTCGGGACAGGGGTCAGAGACCCAGTACTTC
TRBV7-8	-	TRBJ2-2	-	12	CASYSSTGELFF	TGTGCCAGCTATTCCTCAACCGGGGAGCTGTTTTTT
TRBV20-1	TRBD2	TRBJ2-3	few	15	CSAGSGSRGTDTQYF	TGCAGTGCTGGTAGCGGGAGTCGTGGCACAGATACGCAGTATTTT
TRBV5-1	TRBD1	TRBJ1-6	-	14	CASSLVQGDAPLHF	TGCGCCAGCAGCTTGGTTCAGGGGGATGCACCCCTCCACTTT
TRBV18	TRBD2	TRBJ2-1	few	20	CASSPRGLAGPISSYNEQFF	TGTGCCAGCTCACCACGCGGACTAGCGGGGCCTATAAGCTCCTACAATGAGCAGTTCTTC
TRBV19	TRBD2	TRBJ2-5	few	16	CASRNVGLAGQETQYF	TGTGCCAGTAGGAATGTCGGACTAGCGGGACAAGAGACCCAGTACTTC